One and the same sample provided the 25 T cell receptor beta chains below, sequenced in a study. Cells sorted as Tregs were CD4+, CD25+ and CD127-/low. One entry per CDR3 protein, called by TCRdb with MiXCR from the 5' RACE reads. Of 8,600 or so distinct CDR3 sequences in the sample, 55% are singletons; the top ten hold around 6.4%. The specimen sequenced was Tregs sorted from a lymph node. The receptors shown here come from a female donor with breast cancer.

This clonotype showed up just a few times. The chain uses TRBV5-6 and TRBJ1-5, with D uncertain. Germline V gene sequence: CDR1 SGHDT, CDR2 YYEEEE. The CDR3 has 14 amino acids. Between the trimmed V and J ends, which lost 1 base and 5 bases, there was a span of 10 bases. For the CDR3, the DNA is TGTGCCAGCAGCTTGTATGGCGGGGATCAGCCCCAGCATTTT. Translating it yields CASSLYGGDQPQHF.

Remarks on this clonotype: One end of the junction fails to match germline, which may point to a read error. The chain employs TRBV4-3 and TRBJ2-2, with D unclear. The CDR3 is 14 residues long. Germline lookup yields CDR1 LGHNA and CDR2 YSLEER. In DNA, the CDR3 is TGTGCCAGCAGCCAAGATTGGGACACCGGGGAGCTGTTTTTT. Its translation: CASSQDWDTGELFF.

This clonotype turned up a few times. The chain uses TRBV15 and TRBJ2-5, with unresolved D. Trimming cost V 0 bases and J 2 bases, with 10 bases left between them. Germline-derived CDR1 and CDR2 are LNHNV and YYDKDF (reference sequence). CDR3 length: 15 amino acids. The CDR3 nucleotides read TGTGCCACCAGCAGAGACCTCGTGGTACAAGAGACCCAGTACTTC. This encodes CATSRDLVVQETQYF.

The rearrangement joins TRBV29-1 to TRBJ2-6; D not resolved. The CDR3 spans 13 residues. The germline CDR1 and CDR2 sequences are SQVTM and ANQGSEA. The V end was cut by 6 bases, the J end by 0 bases, with 6 bases between. The CDR3 DNA reads TGCAGCGTAGAGAGCTCTGGGGCCAACGTCCTGACTTTC. Its protein is CSVESSGANVLTF.

The chain carries TRBV6-2 or TRBV6-3 and TRBJ1-1; D gene ambiguous. Trimming left V 5 bases short and J 1 base short, with 14 bases between. The germline V gene has CDR1 MNHEY and CDR2 SVGEGT. This CDR3 comprises 15 residues. The CDR3 spells CASSDSPGKNTEAFF. The CDR3 region has the DNA TGTGCCAGCAGTGATTCTCCCGGGAAGAACACTGAAGCTTTCTTT.

The chain carries TRBV5-1 and TRBJ1-1, with D perhaps TRBD1 (6 bases). The germline V gene has CDR1 SGHRS and CDR2 YFSETQ. There are 14 residues in the CDR3. The ends were cut back, 4 bases at V and 2 bases at J, with 12 bases in the middle. The CDR3 nucleotides are TGCGCCAGCAGCCCAAGAGGGGGTAACACTGAAGCTTTCTTT. As protein: CASSPRGGNTEAFF. The variable domain in full, with the rest retrieved from reference TRBV5-1 and TRBJ1-1, is KAGVTQTPRYLIKTRGQQVTLSCSPISGHRSVSWYQQTPGQGLQFLFEYFSETQRNKGNFPGRFSGRQFSNSRSEMNVSTLELGDSALYLCASSPRGGNTEAFFGQGTRLTVV.

V usage is TRBV7-2 and J usage is TRBJ2-5; no definite D call. The germline gives CDR1 SGHTA, CDR2 FQGNSA. The CDR3 loop spans 12 amino acids. The V end was cut by 4 bases, the J end by 3 bases, with 6 bases between. CDR3 in amino acids: CASSSREETQYF. The CDR3 region has the DNA TGTGCCAGCAGCTCCCGAGAAGAGACCCAGTACTTC.

V is TRBV12-3 or TRBV12-4 and J is TRBJ2-1, with TRBD1 identical over 9 bases. The CDR3 sequence is 14 residues long. The V segment lost 0 bases and the J segment 8 bases; nucleotides outside the gene matches: 2. This CDR3 reads CASSLATGGHEQFF. CDR3 coding DNA: TGTGCCAGCAGTTTAGCAACAGGGGGCCATGAGCAGTTCTTC.

In the case of this clonotype: A junction end diverges from the germline sequence, so it may reflect a read error. V usage is TRBV6-5 and J usage is TRBJ1-5; tentative D call: TRBD1 (5 bases). Looked up from germline, CDR1 is MNHEY and CDR2 is SVGAGI. CDR3 length: 14 residues. DNA of the CDR3: TGTGCCAGCAGTGACTCAGGGCCCCCTCAGCCCCAGCATTTT. It translates to CASSDSGPPQPQHF.

This clonotype was detected only a few times. This chain links TRBV7-2 with TRBJ2-4, with D uncertain. The CDR3 length is 15 residues. The ends were cut back, 2 bases at V and 2 bases at J, with 10 bases in the middle. Germline CDR1 reads SGHTA; CDR2 reads FQGNSA. CDR3 protein: CASSLTWDPKNIQYF. The DNA of the CDR3 is TGTGCCAGCAGCTTAACGTGGGATCCCAAAAACATTCAGTACTTC. The complete variable domain, with remaining parts taken from reference TRBV7-2 and TRBJ2-4, reads GAGVSQSPSNKVTEKGKDVELRCDPISGHTALYWYRQSLGQGLEFLIYFQGNSAPDKSGLPSDRFSAERTGGSVSTLTIQRTQQEDSAVYLCASSLTWDPKNIQYFGAGTRLSVL.

The chain carries TRBV6-6 and TRBJ1-5; TRBD1 is a possible D gene (5 bases). Trimming stripped 6 bases from V and 5 bases from J, with 14 bases between. The CDR3 contains 14 residues. Germline values: CDR1 MNHNY, CDR2 SVGAGI (reference sequence). The CDR3 sequence is CASRDGHEHQPQHF. In DNA form, the CDR3 reads TGTGCCAGCAGGGACGGACACGAACATCAGCCCCAGCATTTT.

This chain connects TRBV2 to TRBJ2-1, with 7 bases aligning to TRBD2. This CDR3 region has 13 residues. Trimming at V came to 10 bases and at J to 3 bases, leaving 6 bases not matched to a gene. Per germline, CDR1 SNHLY and CDR2 FYNNEI. The CDR3 loop reads CANEAGNYNEQFF. CDR3 in DNA: TGTGCCAACGAAGCGGGGAACTACAATGAGCAGTTCTTC.

The chain uses TRBV4-2 and TRBJ2-3; 8 nucleotides agree with TRBD2. This CDR3 comprises 17 residues. Germline CDR1 reads LGHNA; CDR2 reads YNFKEQ. Trimming removed 0 bases from V and 5 bases from J; junction bases left unmatched: 10. CDR3 DNA sequence: TGTGCCAGCAGCCAAGATACCTCAGCGGGGGCCGGAGATACGCAGTATTTT. Amino acid sequence: CASSQDTSAGAGDTQYF.

V and J are TRBV10-3 and TRBJ1-2; D is possibly TRBD1 (5 bases). Per the germline V gene, CDR1 is ENHRY and CDR2 is SYGVKD. With 0 bases removed from V and 5 bases from J, the gap between germline ends came to 19 bases. There are 17 residues in the CDR3. The CDR3 is CAISESETENRRYGYTF. The CDR3 region has the DNA TGTGCCATCAGTGAGTCGGAGACAGAGAACCGCCGATATGGCTACACCTTC.

The chain couples TRBV20-1 to TRBJ2-5; 11 bases line up with TRBD2. V lost 6 bases, J lost 5 bases, and 11 bases stayed unmatched. Per the germline V gene, CDR1 is DFQATT and CDR2 is SNEGSKA (reference sequence). The CDR3 extends over 15 amino acids. The DNA of the CDR3 is TGCAGTGCCTTGGATAGCGGGAGGGGATGGGAGACCCAGTACTTC. This codes for CSALDSGRGWETQYF.

This clonotype turned up a few times. V usage is TRBV20-1 and J usage is TRBJ1-6; 8 bases map to TRBD1. Germline V lookup: CDR1 DFQATT, CDR2 SNEGSKA (reference sequence). With 6 bases clipped from V and 6 bases from J, the junction kept 7 bases outside the gene matches. This CDR3 spans 14 amino acids. The CDR3 region has the DNA TGCAGTGCACCTGGGACAGGTGGTAATTCACCCCTCCACTTT. Protein: CSAPGTGGNSPLHF.

In its sample, this clonotype was seen a few times. The rearrangement links TRBV20-1 to TRBJ1-5; D call uncertain. CDR3 size: 12 residues. The germline V and J ends were trimmed by 5 bases and 3 bases, with 8 bases remaining between them. Germline V lookup: CDR1 DFQATT, CDR2 SNEGSKA (reference sequence). DNA of the CDR3: TGCAGTGCTGCTCGGCCCAATCAGCCCCAGCATTTT. It is translated as CSAARPNQPQHF.

This clonotype was detected once. The chain joins TRBV10-3 to TRBJ1-1, with D tentatively TRBD1 (6 bases). Germline lookup yields CDR1 ENHRY and CDR2 SYGVKD. The CDR3 runs 15 residues. Trimming removed 2 bases from V and 5 bases from J, with 15 bases in between. CDR3 residues: CAISEATGKWTEAFF. In DNA form, the CDR3 reads TGTGCCATCAGTGAGGCTACAGGGAAGTGGACTGAAGCTTTCTTT.

The chain recombines TRBV14 with TRBJ2-1, with unresolved D. V was trimmed by 5 bases and J by 4 bases, leaving 3 bases between them. CDR1 and CDR2 from the germline V gene are SGHDN and FVKESK. This CDR3 comprises 11 residues. CDR3: CASSGYNEQFF. In DNA form, the CDR3 reads TGTGCCAGCAGCGGGTACAATGAGCAGTTCTTC.

The chain carries TRBV4-3 and TRBJ1-2; TRBD1 matches at 7 bases. Germline V gene data show CDR1 as LGHNA and CDR2 as YSLEER. V trimming: 1 base; J trimming: 8 bases; junction bases outside the gene matches: 10. This CDR3 is 15 amino acids long. The DNA of the CDR3 is TGCGCCAGCAGCCAAGTAGGGGGCGCAGGAAGGGGCTACACCTTC. Translating it yields CASSQVGGAGRGYTF.

This chain connects TRBV4-3 to TRBJ2-2; TRBD2 might be the D (5 bases). Trimming removed 0 bases from V and 7 bases from J, with 15 bases in between. CDR1 and CDR2 from the germline V gene are LGHNA and YSLEER. The CDR3 is 16 residues long. CDR3: CASSQDRSFGDGELFF. CDR3 coding DNA: TGCGCCAGCAGCCAAGATAGGAGTTTCGGGGACGGGGAGCTGTTTTTT.

The J gene is TRBJ1-1, the V gene TRBV6-5; the D is unclear. This CDR3 contains 14 residues. Deletions cut 1 base from V and 0 bases from J, with 6 bases between. Looked up from germline, CDR1 is MNHEY and CDR2 is SVGAGI. This chain's CDR3 is CASSYYSMNTEAFF. CDR3 in DNA: TGTGCCAGCAGTTACTATAGCATGAACACTGAAGCTTTCTTT.

The V call is TRBV20-1, the J call TRBJ2-3; D gene ambiguous. CDR1 and CDR2 (germline): DFQATT, SNEGSKA (reference sequence). Deletions cut 3 bases from V and 3 bases from J, with 16 bases between. The CDR3 covers 15 residues. CDR3 in DNA: TGCAGTGCTAGCCCGGGTGTTGATAGGACAGATACGCAGTATTTT. This gives the protein CSASPGVDRTDTQYF.

V gene TRBV5-1 combines with J gene TRBJ1-5, with unresolved D. Germline CDR1 is SGHRS and CDR2 is YFSETQ. V dropped 4 bases and J dropped 4 bases, with 9 bases sitting between them. CDR3 length equals 13 residues. CDR3 nucleotides: TGCGCCAGCAGCGCGGACGGTAATCAGCCCCAGCATTTT. Translating it yields CASSADGNQPQHF.

A word on this clonotype: The germline gene is not matched at one end of the junction; a read error may be the cause. This rearrangement joins TRBV20-1 to TRBJ1-4; TRBD1 might be the D (5 bases). The CDR3 runs 13 residues. Germline V gives CDR1 DFQATT, CDR2 SNEGSKA (reference sequence). CDR3 DNA: TGCAGTGCTAGGAGGGACGGAACCGAAAAACTGTTTTTC. It encodes CSARRDGTEKLFF.